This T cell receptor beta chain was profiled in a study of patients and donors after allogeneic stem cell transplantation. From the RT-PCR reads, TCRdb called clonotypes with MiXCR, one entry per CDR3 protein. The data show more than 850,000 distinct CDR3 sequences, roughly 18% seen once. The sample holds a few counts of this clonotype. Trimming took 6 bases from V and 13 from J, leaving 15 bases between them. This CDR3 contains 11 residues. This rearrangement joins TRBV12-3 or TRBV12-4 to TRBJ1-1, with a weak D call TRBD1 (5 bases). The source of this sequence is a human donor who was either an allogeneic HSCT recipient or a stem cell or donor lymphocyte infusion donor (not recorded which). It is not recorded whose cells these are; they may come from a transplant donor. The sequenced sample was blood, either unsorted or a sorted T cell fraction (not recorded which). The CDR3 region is CASRDVSGDFF. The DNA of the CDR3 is TGTGCCAGCAGGGACGTGTCGGGGGATTTCTTT.